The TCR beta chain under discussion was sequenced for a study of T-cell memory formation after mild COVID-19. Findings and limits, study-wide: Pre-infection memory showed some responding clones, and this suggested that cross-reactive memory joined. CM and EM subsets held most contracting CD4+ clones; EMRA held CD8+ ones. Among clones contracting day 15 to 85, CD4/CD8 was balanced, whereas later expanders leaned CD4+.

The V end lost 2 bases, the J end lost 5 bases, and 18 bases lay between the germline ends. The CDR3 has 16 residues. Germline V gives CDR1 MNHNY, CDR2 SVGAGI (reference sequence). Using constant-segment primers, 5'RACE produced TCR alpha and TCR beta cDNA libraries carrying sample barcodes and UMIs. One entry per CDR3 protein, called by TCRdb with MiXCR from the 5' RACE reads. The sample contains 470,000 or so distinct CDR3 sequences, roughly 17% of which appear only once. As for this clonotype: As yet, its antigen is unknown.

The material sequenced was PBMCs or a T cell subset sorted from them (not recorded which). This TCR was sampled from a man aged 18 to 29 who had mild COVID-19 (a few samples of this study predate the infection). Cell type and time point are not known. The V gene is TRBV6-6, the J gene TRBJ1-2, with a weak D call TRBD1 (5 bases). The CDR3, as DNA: TGTGCCAGCAGTTACGTATGGGGCAGGGCCACTTATGGCTACACCTTC. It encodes CASSYVWGRATYGYTF.